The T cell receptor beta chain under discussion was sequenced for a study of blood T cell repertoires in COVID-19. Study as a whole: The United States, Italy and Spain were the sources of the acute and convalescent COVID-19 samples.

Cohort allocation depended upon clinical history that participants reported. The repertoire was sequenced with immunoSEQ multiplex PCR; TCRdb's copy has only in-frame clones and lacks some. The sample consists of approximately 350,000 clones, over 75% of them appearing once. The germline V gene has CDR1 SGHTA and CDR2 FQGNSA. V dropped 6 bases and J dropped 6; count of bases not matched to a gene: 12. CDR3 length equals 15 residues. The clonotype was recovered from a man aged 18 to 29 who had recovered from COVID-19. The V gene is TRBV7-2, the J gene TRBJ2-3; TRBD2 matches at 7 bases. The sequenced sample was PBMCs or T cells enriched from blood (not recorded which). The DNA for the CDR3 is TGTGCCAGCAGTCGTTCACCGGGACTATCGGATACGCAGTATTTT. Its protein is CASSRSPGLSDTQYF. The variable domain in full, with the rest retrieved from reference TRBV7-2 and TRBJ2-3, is GAGVSQSPSNKVTEKGKDVELRCDPISGHTALYWYRQSLGQGLEFLIYFQGNSAPDKSGLPSDRFSAERTGGSVSTLTIQRTQQEDSAVYLCASSRSPGLSDTQYFGPGTRLTVL.